The TCR beta chain under discussion was sequenced for a study of blood T cell repertoires in COVID-19. Across the study: Samples taken during acute and convalescent COVID-19 were collected in the United States, Italy and Spain.

Trimming removed 4 bases from V and 7 bases from J, with 17 bases in between. CDR1 and CDR2 from the germline V gene are SEHNR and FQNEAQ (reference sequence). The CDR3 spans 15 residues. In its sample, this clone was seen a few times. Using immunoSEQ multiplex PCR, the repertoire was profiled, and TCRdb retains in-frame clones only, with some absent. In the table there are approximately 530,000 clones, 85% to 90% of which are singletons. The rearrangement links TRBV7-9 to TRBJ1-5; D gene ambiguous. The receptor was isolated from a woman aged 45-60 years with COVID-19, enrolled during active disease. Specimen: peripheral blood. CDR3 sequence (DNA): TGTGCCAGCAGCTCAAACTCGGGCACGGGACAGCCCCAGCATTTT. Residues: CASSSNSGTGQPQHF.